A single T cell receptor (beta chain) is shown here with its context. Its target is unknown. The data derive from a study of T-cell reconstitution after alpha-beta-depleted transplantation in children. Overall study findings and caveats: At around two months after transplant, the alpha-beta T cells were reportedly derived from several hundred expanded clones that came from non-depleted graft cells. From surviving recipient T cells and thymic progenitors came the high day-60 TCRbeta diversity observed in some patients. After one year, T-cell counts and TCRbeta diversity mostly came from new T cells.

Molecular barcoding with unique molecular identifiers was used for the TCRbeta library. TCRdb recomputed calls from the PCR reads with MiXCR, one row per CDR3 protein. This table has approximately 430,000 distinct CDR3 sequences, roughly 17% appearing once. This CDR3 spans 12 amino acids. V lost 5 bases and J 1 base, leaving 6 bases between the germline ends. Germline V lookup: CDR1 SGHNT, CDR2 YYREEE (reference sequence). The rearrangement uses TRBV5-4 and TRBJ2-5; the D is unclear. This receptor was identified in a boy under three years old who had a stem cell transplant for Wiskott-Aldrich syndrome, so the T cells may come from the graft donor. The material sequenced was PBMCs, mostly from graft donor cells, taken 360 days after TCRalphabeta/CD19-depleted stem cell transplant. CDR3 nucleotides: TGTGCCAGCAGAACCGGCCAAGAGACCCAGTACTTC. Translated, it gives CASRTGQETQYF.